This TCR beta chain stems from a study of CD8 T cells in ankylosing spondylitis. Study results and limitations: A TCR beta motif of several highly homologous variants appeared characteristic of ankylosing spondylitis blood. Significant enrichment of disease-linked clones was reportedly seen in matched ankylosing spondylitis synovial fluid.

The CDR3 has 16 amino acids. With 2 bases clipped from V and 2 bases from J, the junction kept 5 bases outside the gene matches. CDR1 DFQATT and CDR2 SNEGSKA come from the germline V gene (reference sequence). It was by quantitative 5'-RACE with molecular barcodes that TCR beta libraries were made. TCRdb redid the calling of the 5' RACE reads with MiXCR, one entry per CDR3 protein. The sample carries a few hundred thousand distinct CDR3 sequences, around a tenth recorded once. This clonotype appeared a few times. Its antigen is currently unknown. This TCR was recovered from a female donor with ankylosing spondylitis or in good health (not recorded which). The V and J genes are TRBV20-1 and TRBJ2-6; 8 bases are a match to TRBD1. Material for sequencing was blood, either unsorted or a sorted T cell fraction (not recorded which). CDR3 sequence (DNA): TGCAGTGCTAGATTGGCAGGGGGCGCTGGGGCCAACGTCCTGACTTTC. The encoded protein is CSARLAGGAGANVLTF.